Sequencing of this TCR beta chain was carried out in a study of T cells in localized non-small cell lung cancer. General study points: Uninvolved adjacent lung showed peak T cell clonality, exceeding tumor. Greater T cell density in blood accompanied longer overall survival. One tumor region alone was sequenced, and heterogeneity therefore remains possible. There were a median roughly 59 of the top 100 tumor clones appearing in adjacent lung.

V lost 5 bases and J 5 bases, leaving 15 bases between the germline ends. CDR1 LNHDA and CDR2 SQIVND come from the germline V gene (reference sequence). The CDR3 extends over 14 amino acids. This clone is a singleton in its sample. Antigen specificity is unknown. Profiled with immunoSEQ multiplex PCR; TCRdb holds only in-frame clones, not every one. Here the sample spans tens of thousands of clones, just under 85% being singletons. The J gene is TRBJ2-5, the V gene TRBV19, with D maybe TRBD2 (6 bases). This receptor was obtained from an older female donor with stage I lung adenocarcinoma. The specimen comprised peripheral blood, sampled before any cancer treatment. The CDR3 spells CASSLSGVVETQYF. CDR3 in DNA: TGTGCCAGTAGTCTTTCGGGGGTGGTCGAGACCCAGTACTTC.